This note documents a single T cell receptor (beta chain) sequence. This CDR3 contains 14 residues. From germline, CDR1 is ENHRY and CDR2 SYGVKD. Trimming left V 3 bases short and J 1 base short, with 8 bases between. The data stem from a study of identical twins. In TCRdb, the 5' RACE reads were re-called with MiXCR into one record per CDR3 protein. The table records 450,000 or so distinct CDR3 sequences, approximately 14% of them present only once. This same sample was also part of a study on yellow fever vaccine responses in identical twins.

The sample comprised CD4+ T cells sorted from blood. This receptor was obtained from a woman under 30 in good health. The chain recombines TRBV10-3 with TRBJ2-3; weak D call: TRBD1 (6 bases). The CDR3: CAISENRGTDTQYF. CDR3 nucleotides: TGTGCCATCAGTGAAAACAGGGGCACAGATACGCAGTATTTT.